The rows below give T cell receptor beta chains drawn from one sample of a study of beta chain features in type 1 diabetes. Some clones are missing from TCRdb's copy, which holds only in-frame ones; the method was immunoSEQ multiplex PCR. The table records about 350,000 clones, roughly 21% of them present only once. Sequenced: naive CD4+ T cells from blood. All receptors derive from a young woman in good health. Both conserved end residues are part of each CDR3. The order of the fields is CDR3 length, V gene, J gene, D gene, clone size, CDR3 DNA, CDR3 protein. D genes are given only for firm matches. Clone size is not always given. Where it is, it says once, few, many or a class for expanded clones.

16,TRBV4-1,TRBJ1-6,-,-,TGCGCCAGCAGCCAAGGAGGTGGGTCGATTAATTCACCCCTCCACTTT,CASSQGGGSINSPLHF
16,TRBV7-3,TRBJ1-2,-,-,TGTGCCAGCAGCCCTAGCCCGGGCCGATCGTTGGCTGGCTACACCTTC,CASSPSPGRSLAGYTF
17,TRBV21-1,TRBJ1-1,-,-,TGTGCCAGCAGCAAAGCTGATTCTCGGGGGAAGAACACTGAAGCTTTCTTT,CASSKADSRGKNTEAFF
15,TRBV5-4,TRBJ1-1,TRBD1,few,TGTGCCAGCAGCCCTAGGCAGGGGGCAGGCACTGAAGCTTTCTTT,CASSPRQGAGTEAFF
15,TRBV18,TRBJ2-5,TRBD2,few,TGTGCCAGCTCACCGCCGGGACTAGCGGGGGAGGCCCAGTACTTC,CASSPPGLAGEAQYF
14,TRBV27,TRBJ2-7,TRBD1,-,TGTGCCAGCAGCCAGGACAGGCTCCCCTACGAGCAGTACTTC,CASSQDRLPYEQYF
14,TRBV18,TRBJ2-7,TRBD1,-,TGTGCCAGCTCACTCTCCGGGACAGCGACCTCAACAAGGTTC,CASSLSGTATSTRF
14,TRBV7-2,TRBJ2-1,TRBD2,-,TGTGCCAGCAGCCTCCTGACTAGCGGGGGTGAGCAGTTCTTC,CASSLLTSGGEQFF
15,TRBV4-1,TRBJ2-7,TRBD2,-,TGCGCCAGCAGCCTAGGGGCTAGCGGCTCCTACGAGCAGTACTTC,CASSLGASGSYEQYF
14,TRBV7-9,TRBJ2-5,-,-,TGTGCCAGCAGCTCACTAGTGAACCAAGAGACCCAGTACTTC,CASSSLVNQETQYF
14,TRBV15,TRBJ1-2,-,-,TGTGCCACCGGCCCCGGCGGGGGCAACTATGGCTACACCTTC,CATGPGGGNYGYTF
15,TRBV7-2,TRBJ2-7,-,-,TGTGCCAGCAGCTCGGGGACCGCGGGATCTAAGAGGCGGTACTTC,CASSSGTAGSKRRYF
16,TRBV7-2,TRBJ2-7,-,few,TGTGCCAGCAGCTTAGGCTCCATAATGGGTGAGGGCGAGCAGTACTTC,CASSLGSIMGEGEQYF
14,TRBV15,TRBJ1-1,-,-,TGTGCCACCAGCAGAGATCCGGGGGGCTCTGAAGCTTTCTTT,CATSRDPGGSEAFF
14,TRBV7-2,TRBJ1-6,-,few,TGTGCCAGCACCTTACAGGGTGGTAATTCACCCCTCCACTTT,CASTLQGGNSPLHF
15,TRBV5-6,TRBJ1-3,-,few,TGTGCCAGCAGCACGGGGGGTTCAGCAGGAAACACCATATATTTT,CASSTGGSAGNTIYF
15,TRBV7-9,TRBJ2-1,TRBD1,few,TGTGCCAGCAGTACTACAGGGGGCACCTACAATGAGCAGTTCTTC,CASSTTGGTYNEQFF
17,TRBV5-1,TRBJ2-3,TRBD1,few,TGCGCCAGCAGCTTCCGGACGGGGACAGCTTCGGCAGATACGCAGTATTTT,CASSFRTGTASADTQYF
13,TRBV2,TRBJ2-1,-,-,TGTGCCAGCAGTTGGACTGTTTACAATGAGCAGTTCTTC,CASSWTVYNEQFF
11,TRBV20-1,TRBJ2-7,-,-,TGCAGTGCCTATCTCTCCTACGAGCAGTACTTC,CSAYLSYEQYF
14,TRBV2,TRBJ2-7,TRBD1,-,TGTGCCAGCAGTGTAGGACAGGCCACCTACGAGCAGTACTTC,CASSVGQATYEQYF
16,TRBV5-1,TRBJ2-6,-,few,TGCGCCAGCAGCTTGGCGGGGAGCTCTGGGGCCAACGTCCTGACTTTC,CASSLAGSSGANVLTF
15,TRBV6-5,TRBJ2-7,TRBD2,-,TGTGCCAGCAGTTACTCGCTAGCGGACCCCTACGAGCAGTACTTC,CASSYSLADPYEQYF
17,TRBV7-2,TRBJ1-1,TRBD1,-,TGTGCCAGCAGCTTAGAAGAATGGACAGGGCGGAACACTGAAGCTTTCTTT,CASSLEEWTGRNTEAFF
14,TRBV27,TRBJ2-7,-,few,TGTGCCAGCAGTTTATCGGATGCGGGTTACGAGCAGTACTTC,CASSLSDAGYEQYF
16,TRBV29-1,TRBJ1-2,-,few,TGCAGCGTTGAATACCGCCTCGCTCCACTGAACTATGGCTACACCTTC,CSVEYRLAPLNYGYTF
13,TRBV7-2,TRBJ1-6,TRBD1,-,TGTGCCAGCAGGGACAGGGGTGGATCACCCCTCCACTTT,CASRDRGGSPLHF
19,TRBV4-1,TRBJ2-4,TRBD2,-,TGCGCCAGCAGCCAAGTTGGATCTAGCGGGAGAAGCTCCAAAAACATTCAGTACTTC,CASSQVGSSGRSSKNIQYF
14,TRBV11-3,TRBJ1-1,-,-,TGTGCCAGCAGCTTAGATCTGGTAGACACTGAAGCTTTCTTT,CASSLDLVDTEAFF
15,TRBV7-9,TRBJ1-2,-,few,TGTGCCAGCATCAGGGATCCTTCCATGAGTAATGGCTACACCTTC,CASIRDPSMSNGYTF
15,TRBV7-2,TRBJ2-5,-,-,TGTGCCAGCAGCTCAAAGGCGGGGAGTCAAGAGACCCAGTACTTC,CASSSKAGSQETQYF
15,TRBV7-9,TRBJ2-7,-,-,TGTGCCAGCAGCTCCCCCGGATCCCTTTCGGGAGAGCAGTACTTC,CASSSPGSLSGEQYF
15,TRBV27,TRBJ1-1,-,-,TGTGCCAGCTCCGAAGCCGTCGGAGGGTGGACTGAAGCTTTCTTT,CASSEAVGGWTEAFF
14,TRBV4-2,TRBJ1-4,-,few,TGTGCCAGCAGCCAAGGAGAGACAGTTGAAAAACTGTTTTTT,CASSQGETVEKLFF
16,TRBV27,TRBJ2-2,TRBD1,-,TGTGCCAGCAGTCCCCTGGACAGGGGGCTCGCCGGGGAGCTGTTTTTT,CASSPLDRGLAGELFF
15,TRBV4-1,TRBJ1-4,-,-,TGCGCCAGCAGCCAAGGACAGACAACTAATGAAAAACTGTTTTTT,CASSQGQTTNEKLFF
13,TRBV5-1,TRBJ2-7,-,few,TGCGCCAGCAGCTTGGGGGGCCACTACGAGCAGTACTTC,CASSLGGHYEQYF
13,TRBV2,TRBJ1-2,-,-,TGTGCCAGCAGTGAGAACAGTAACTATGGCTACACCTTC,CASSENSNYGYTF
15,TRBV7-2,TRBJ2-7,TRBD2,-,TGTGCCAGCAAGCTTCGTCTAGCGGGATCCTACGAGCAGTACTTC,CASKLRLAGSYEQYF
14,TRBV11-2,TRBJ2-7,TRBD1,-,TGTGCCAGCAGCTTAGGACAGGGGGGTTACGAGCAGTACTTC,CASSLGQGGYEQYF
17,TRBV7-2,TRBJ2-3,TRBD2,few,TGTGCCAGCAGCCTAAACAGCGGGAGGGTTCGGACAGATACGCAGTATTTT,CASSLNSGRVRTDTQYF
13,TRBV11-2,TRBJ2-1,TRBD1,-,TGTGCCAGCAGCTTTGGGACAGGGGCTGAGCAGTTCTTC,CASSFGTGAEQFF